The 4 T cell receptor beta chains below come from one sample, sequenced in a study of blood T cells in healthy people across ages (dated by TCRdb to the mid-2010s). Libraries were built with 5' RACE. TCRdb lists the instrument as Illumina HiSeq 2500. A second about 7 to 12 cycle PCR used a sample-barcoded 5' primer and a J-beta primer mix. TCRdb trimmed the raw reads at Q25, called clones with MiXCR and kept productive beta chains. Every distinct CDR3 protein forms one entry, paired with its most common genes and DNA. In all, the sample holds hundreds of thousands of distinct CDR3 sequences, and about 30% of those were seen once. The top ten hold over 15% of the sample. Sequenced input: blood. Source of these receptors: an elderly woman in good health. Donor details come from another sample of the same person, matched by shared clones.

A few counts support this clonotype. This chain connects TRBV20-1 to TRBJ1-1; 7 bases match TRBD1. Germline V gene sequence: CDR1 DFQATT, CDR2 SNEGSKA (reference sequence). The V segment lost 3 bases and the J segment 1 base; nucleotides outside the gene matches: 5. The CDR3 runs to 14 residues. Here the CDR3 reads CSARRDSSNTEAFF. Written as DNA, the CDR3 is TGCAGTGCTAGGCGGGACAGTTCGAACACTGAAGCTTTCTTT.

V is TRBV6-2 or TRBV6-3 and J is TRBJ1-6; 10 bases agree with TRBD1. The V gene end was trimmed by 6 bases and the J gene end by 10 bases; junction bases not matched to a gene: 12. Germline V gene data show CDR1 as MNHEY and CDR2 as SVGEGT. The CDR3 runs 16 residues. As DNA, the CDR3 is TGTGCCAGCAGCGTTGGACAGGGGGTGATGCGCTCACCCCTCCACTTT. It translates to CASSVGQGVMRSPLHF.

Details on this clonotype: This may be a read error: a much more frequent sequence differs by one nucleotide. This chain connects TRBV5-1 to TRBJ2-1; the match to TRBD2 covers 9 bases. The CDR3 extends over 14 amino acids. The germline V gene has CDR1 SGHRS and CDR2 YFSETQ. The J segment lost 7 bases and the V segment lost 4 bases, leaving 6 bases of the junction unmatched. The CDR3 loop is CASSAGGPSNEQFF. The DNA for the CDR3 is TGCGCCAGCAGCGCGGGGGGGCCTAGTAATGAGCAGTTCTTC.

The chain combines TRBV3-1 with TRBJ2-3; 8 bases match TRBD2. Germline CDR1 LGHDT, CDR2 YNNKEL (reference sequence). J gave up 2 bases and V 4 bases, and 8 bases lay outside the gene matches. The CDR3 length is 16 residues. The CDR3 sequence: CASSPGSGGFTDTQYF. DNA of the CDR3: TGTGCCAGCAGCCCCGGGAGCGGGGGATTCACAGATACGCAGTATTTT.